The 28 T cell receptor beta chains below come from one sample, sequenced in a study of OX40 agonist ivuxolimab in advanced cancers. The repertoire was sequenced with immunoSEQ multiplex PCR; TCRdb's copy has only in-frame clones and lacks some. The sample yields some 70,000 clones, more than 75% seen once. The sequencing used CD4+ or CD8+ T cells sorted from blood, collected in a trial of the OX40 agonist ivuxolimab. The receptor set was obtained from an adult with an advanced solid tumor such as melanoma, head and neck, liver or kidney cancer.

This clone was seen once. The rearrangement uses TRBV7-9 and TRBJ2-5; TRBD1 agrees at 8 bases. Germline V gene sequence: CDR1 SEHNR, CDR2 FQNEAQ (reference sequence). The CDR3 has 14 amino acids. V trimming: 3 bases; J trimming: 5 bases; junction bases outside the gene matches: 5. The CDR3 nucleotides read TGTGCCAGCAGCTTTCAGGGGGCGGTTGAGACCCAGTACTTC. Its protein product is CASSFQGAVETQYF.

CDR3 nucleotide sequence: TGTGCCAGCAGCCAAGATTTCCGGGGGGCCGACACCGGGGAGCTGTTTTTT. Protein sequence: CASSQDFRGADTGELFF. The V and J genes are TRBV4-2 and TRBJ2-2, with D possibly being TRBD2 (7 bases). V lost 0 bases, J lost 3 bases, and 14 bases lay in between. Germline V gene sequence: CDR1 LGHNA, CDR2 YNFKEQ. The CDR3 loop spans 17 amino acids.

This clone was counted a single time. V gene TRBV6-6 combines with J gene TRBJ1-1, with D possibly TRBD1 on 5 matching bases. The CDR3 extends over 13 amino acids. V lost 5 bases and J 0 bases, leaving 7 bases between the germline ends. Germline loops: CDR1 MNHNY, CDR2 SVGAGI (reference sequence). CDR3 loop: CASSPTVNTEAFF. CDR3 nucleotide sequence: TGTGCCAGCAGTCCGACAGTGAACACTGAAGCTTTCTTT.

The chain has TRBV2 and TRBJ2-5; TRBD1 is a possible D gene (5 bases). The germline V gene has CDR1 SNHLY and CDR2 FYNNEI. The CDR3 totals 14 residues. V lost 3 bases and J 7 bases, leaving 15 bases between the germline ends. CDR3 DNA: TGTGCCAGCAGTGACGTTTTCCTAGGGGCGACCCAGTACTTC. Encoded protein: CASSDVFLGATQYF.

The genes are TRBV5-4 and TRBJ2-6; 8 bases fit TRBD2. This CDR3 contains 17 residues. The ends lost 4 bases at V and 2 bases at J; junction bases unmatched: 8. Germline V CDR1 and CDR2: SGHNT, YYREEE (reference sequence). DNA for the CDR3: TGTGCCAGCAGCACCAACCACGGGGGGGCTGGGGCCAACGTCCTGACTTTC. The encoded protein is CASSTNHGGAGANVLTF.

V is TRBV6-5 and J is TRBJ2-3, with TRBD2 as a possible D gene (6 bases). V dropped 2 bases and J dropped 1 base, with 7 bases sitting between them. Germline CDR1 reads MNHEY; CDR2 reads SVGAGI. This CDR3 region has 14 residues. The CDR3 spells CASSYRRGTDTQYF. The CDR3 DNA sequence: TGTGCCAGCAGTTACCGGAGGGGCACAGATACGCAGTATTTT.

The chain is built from TRBV28 and TRBJ1-2; a possible D gene is TRBD1 (6 bases). With 8 bases removed from V and 4 bases from J, the gap between germline ends came to 14 bases. CDR3 size: 13 residues. CDR1 and CDR2 from the germline V gene are MDHEN and SYDVKM. The CDR3 here is CASLPSGVYGYTF. The CDR3 region has the DNA TGTGCCAGCTTACCCTCAGGGGTCTATGGCTACACCTTC.

The rearrangement joins TRBV4-2 to TRBJ2-1; TRBD2 matches at 12 bases. This CDR3 comprises 15 residues. Germline CDR1 is LGHNA and CDR2 is YNFKEQ. Unmatched junction bases numbered 8, after V lost 4 bases and J lost 10 bases. DNA for the CDR3: TGTGCCAGCAGCCGACTAGCGGGGGACTTATGGGAGCAGTTCTTC. This translates into CASSRLAGDLWEQFF.

This chain links TRBV29-1 with TRBJ2-1; D is uncertain. V was cut by 6 bases and J by 5 bases, with 17 bases left in between. The V gene's germline CDR1 is SQVTM and CDR2 ANQGSEA. This CDR3 has 14 amino acids. The CDR3 bases are TGCAGCGTCGTTCAGGACGGACCGGACAATGAGCAGTTCTTC. This encodes CSVVQDGPDNEQFF.

The gene calls are TRBV5-8 and TRBJ2-1; 7 nucleotides match TRBD1. The V gene end was trimmed by 5 bases and the J gene end by 0 bases; junction bases not matched to a gene: 17. Germline CDR1 and CDR2: SGHTS and YDEGEE. The CDR3 loop spans 19 amino acids. The CDR3 protein is CASSFFPSQGPYSYNEQFF. For the CDR3, the DNA is TGTGCCAGCAGTTTCTTCCCTTCACAGGGGCCCTACTCCTACAATGAGCAGTTCTTC.

This clone was counted a few times. This chain links TRBV28 with TRBJ2-7; either TRBD1 or TRBD2 may fit D (5 bases each). CDR3 length: 13 amino acids. Trimming left V 2 bases short and J 5 bases short, with 10 bases between. CDR1 is MDHEN, CDR2 SYDVKM, per germline. The CDR3 sequence: CASSLGGSDEQYV. CDR3 nucleotide sequence: TGTGCCAGCAGTTTAGGGGGTAGCGACGAGCAGTACGTC.

The V call is TRBV28, the J call TRBJ1-1; 9 nucleotides agree with TRBD1. With 7 bases clipped from V and 5 bases from J, the junction kept 8 bases outside the gene matches. CDR1 is MDHEN and CDR2 is SYDVKM in the germline V gene. The CDR3 length is 14 residues. The CDR3 coding sequence is TGTGCCAGCACCCTCGACAGGGGGAGGACTGAAGCTTTCTTT. It translates to CASTLDRGRTEAFF.

This clone has a single count. V usage is TRBV10-1 and J usage is TRBJ2-7, with TRBD2 matching over 11 bases. Germline CDR1 is WNHNN and CDR2 is SYGVQD (reference sequence). J gave up 3 bases and V 3 bases, and 10 bases lay outside the gene matches. The CDR3 runs to 17 residues. The CDR3 sequence: CASSEGGTGTSGYEQYF. The CDR3 nucleotides are TGCGCCAGCAGTGAAGGGGGTACCGGGACTAGCGGCTACGAGCAGTACTTC.

The rearrangement joins TRBV4-1 to TRBJ1-6, with D uncertain. Germline-derived CDR1 and CDR2 are MGHRA and YSYEKL. V was shortened by 4 bases and J by 10 bases, with 20 bases between the two germline ends. The CDR3 runs to 16 residues. The CDR3 protein is CASSPRAPGRESPLHF. CDR3 sequence (DNA): TGCGCCAGCAGCCCTCGGGCCCCCGGGAGAGAGTCACCCCTCCACTTT.

This chain connects TRBV2 to TRBJ2-7, with a tentative D call TRBD2 (6 bases). Germline loops: CDR1 SNHLY, CDR2 FYNNEI. The CDR3 runs to 12 residues. V was shortened by 5 bases and J by 5 bases, with 10 bases between the two germline ends. This CDR3 is CASSWTGDEQYV. CDR3 coding DNA: TGTGCCAGCAGTTGGACGGGGGACGAGCAGTACGTC.

V gene TRBV19 combines with J gene TRBJ2-2; D is ambiguous. Germline V lookup: CDR1 LNHDA, CDR2 SQIVND (reference sequence). The CDR3 has 13 amino acids. The germline V and J ends were trimmed by 7 bases and 1 base, with 7 bases remaining between them. CDR3 DNA sequence: TGTGCCAGTATGTACATGAACACCGGGGAGCTGTTTTTT. This translates into CASMYMNTGELFF.

There are a few counts of this clone. This chain links TRBV4-3 with TRBJ1-2; TRBD1 might be the D (5 bases). Trimming took 5 bases from V and 5 from J, leaving 12 bases between them. Germline-derived CDR1 and CDR2 are LGHNA and YSLEER. The CDR3 extends over 13 amino acids. The CDR3 spells CASSSERGYGYTF. The CDR3 bases are TGCGCCAGCAGCTCCGAAAGGGGTTATGGCTACACCTTC.

This chain joins TRBV19 and TRBJ1-2, with unresolved D. CDR1 is LNHDA, CDR2 SQIVND, per germline (reference sequence). There are 12 residues in the CDR3. V shed 8 bases and J shed 8 bases, with 15 bases lying between them. In DNA form, the CDR3 reads TGTGCCAGTCTTGAAGGGCGCACCGGCTACACCTTC. Translating it yields CASLEGRTGYTF. Supplemented by reference TRBV19 and TRBJ1-2, the full variable domain reads DGGITQSPKYLFRKEGQNVTLSCEQNLNHDAMYWYRQDPGQGLRLIYYSQIVNDFQKGDIAEGYSVSREKKESFPLTVTSAQKNPTAFYLCASLEGRTGYTFGSGTRLTVV.

The rearrangement joins TRBV6-5 to TRBJ2-1, with 9 bases that match TRBD1. Losses at the gene ends were 0 bases for V and 6 bases for J; bases not matched to a gene: 6. CDR1 and CDR2 (germline): MNHEY, SVGAGI. This CDR3 comprises 16 residues. The CDR3 nucleotides read TGTGCCAGCAGTTACTCGGACAGGGGTTTAGGCAATGAGCAGTTCTTC. Residues: CASSYSDRGLGNEQFF.

The J gene is TRBJ2-3, the V gene TRBV7-9; 12 bases are a match to TRBD2. The J segment lost 6 bases and the V segment lost 5 bases, leaving 9 bases of the junction unmatched. Germline V gene lookup returns CDR1 SEHNR and CDR2 FQNEAQ (reference sequence). This CDR3 contains 16 residues. This CDR3 reads CASSMLAGGTGDTQYF. The CDR3 DNA follows: TGTGCCAGCAGCATGCTAGCGGGAGGGACAGGGGATACGCAGTATTTT.

The CDR3 DNA follows: TGTGCCAGCAGCGCAAGACTAAGGCTAGCGGGAGATTATGGCACAGATACGCAGTATTTT. Its translation is CASSARLRLAGDYGTDTQYF. The chain links TRBV9 to TRBJ2-3; 10 bases line up with TRBD2. This CDR3 has 20 residues. Germline assignment: CDR1 SGDLS and CDR2 YYNGEE. Trimming at V came to 3 bases and at J to 1 base, leaving 17 bases not matched to a gene.

V and J are TRBV7-9 and TRBJ2-6; D gene uncertain. Looked up from germline, CDR1 is SEHNR and CDR2 is FQNEAQ (reference sequence). This CDR3 is 15 amino acids long. V was pared by 2 bases and J by 2 bases, with 7 bases between. CDR3 residues: CASSLQVPGANVLTF. The CDR3, as DNA: TGTGCCAGCAGCTTACAGGTCCCTGGGGCCAACGTCCTGACTTTC.

The table lists this clone with a few counts. The chain employs TRBV11-3 and TRBJ2-7; 10 bases agree with TRBD2. CDR1 and CDR2 from the germline V gene are SGHNT and YENEEA. The CDR3 is 14 residues long. V shed 5 bases and J 2 bases; nucleotides not matched to a gene: 3. The CDR3 nucleotides read TGTGCCAGCAGCGCTAGCGGGAGTGCCTACGAGCAGTACTTC. This gives the protein CASSASGSAYEQYF.

This clone has a single count. The J gene is TRBJ2-1, the V gene TRBV4-3, with unresolved D. This CDR3 has 15 residues. CDR1 is LGHNA and CDR2 is YSLEER in the germline V gene. V was trimmed by 4 bases and J by 7 bases, leaving 17 bases between them. The CDR3 loop reads CASSPDVSPTNEQFF. The CDR3 region has the DNA TGCGCCAGCAGCCCCGATGTTAGCCCGACAAATGAGCAGTTCTTC.

The rearrangement links TRBV4-3 to TRBJ2-1, with D unresolved. Germline V gene sequence: CDR1 LGHNA, CDR2 YSLEER. The CDR3 totals 16 residues. Trimming shortened V by 0 bases and J by 2 bases, and 11 bases separated the two germline ends. Written as DNA, the CDR3 is TGCGCCAGCAGCCAAGATAAAAGCGCGACCTACAATGAGCAGTTCTTC. This codes for CASSQDKSATYNEQFF.

A single count supports this clone. CDR3 in DNA: TGTGCCAGCAGCCCAATGGGGAGTTTAGATACGCAGTATTTT. Translating it yields CASSPMGSLDTQYF. The chain combines TRBV7-2 with TRBJ2-3; TRBD2 is a possible D gene (5 bases). CDR3 length: 14 residues. V lost 5 bases and J lost 5, with 14 bases in between. The germline CDR1 and CDR2 sequences are SGHTA and FQGNSA.

The chain recombines TRBV4-2 with TRBJ1-2; the D gene is possibly TRBD1 (6 bases). The CDR3 covers 14 residues. Germline lookup yields CDR1 LGHNA and CDR2 YNFKEQ. Deletions cut 2 bases from V and 4 bases from J, with 11 bases between. The CDR3 loop reads CASSQPDRSYGYTF. For the CDR3, the DNA is TGTGCCAGCAGCCAACCCGACAGGTCCTATGGCTACACCTTC.

The V gene is TRBV25-1, the J gene TRBJ2-3, with 8 bases aligning to TRBD1. The CDR3 spans 15 residues. Germline V gives CDR1 MGHDK, CDR2 SYGVNS. V shed 8 bases, J shed 2 bases, and the junction held 9 bases outside the gene matches. Here the CDR3 reads CASQNQGAITDTQYF. The CDR3 coding sequence is TGTGCCAGCCAAAATCAGGGGGCAATCACAGATACGCAGTATTTT.